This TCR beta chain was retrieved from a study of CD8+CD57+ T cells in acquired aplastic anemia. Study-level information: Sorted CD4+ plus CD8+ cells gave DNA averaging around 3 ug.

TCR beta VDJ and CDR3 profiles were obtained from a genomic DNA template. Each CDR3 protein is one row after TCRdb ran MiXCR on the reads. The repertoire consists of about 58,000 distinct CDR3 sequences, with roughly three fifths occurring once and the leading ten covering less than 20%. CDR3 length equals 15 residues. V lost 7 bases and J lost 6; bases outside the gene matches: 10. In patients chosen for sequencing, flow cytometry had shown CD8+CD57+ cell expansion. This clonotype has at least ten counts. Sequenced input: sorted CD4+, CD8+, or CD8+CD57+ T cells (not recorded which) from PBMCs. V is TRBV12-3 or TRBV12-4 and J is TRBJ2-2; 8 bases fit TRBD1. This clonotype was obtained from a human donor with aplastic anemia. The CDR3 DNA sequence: TGTGCCAGCAATATGGATGCAGGGGGCGCCGGGGAGCTGTTTTTT. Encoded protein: CASNMDAGGAGELFF.